The 5 T cell receptor beta chains in this list originate from one sample, sequenced in a study of blood T cell repertoires in COVID-19. Generated by immunoSEQ multiplex PCR, the TCRdb table keeps only in-frame clones and is missing some. The table shows around 380,000 clones, with about 90% occurring only once. Sequencing input: PBMCs or T cells enriched from blood (not recorded which). All receptors come from a man aged 25-40 years who had recovered from COVID-19.

This chain joins TRBV27 and TRBJ1-1; D gene ambiguous. Germline-derived CDR1 and CDR2 are MNHEY and SMNVEV (reference sequence). The CDR3 is 12 residues long. Trimming shortened V by 5 bases and J by 5 bases, and 9 bases separated the two germline ends. The CDR3 sequence: CASSNLRTEAFF. The CDR3 nucleotides are TGTGCCAGCAGTAACCTTAGAACTGAAGCTTTCTTT.

The J gene is TRBJ2-7, the V gene TRBV3-1 (or the pseudogene TRBV3-2), with a possible D match to TRBD2 (5 bases). From germline, CDR1 is LGHDT and CDR2 YNNKEL (reference sequence). The CDR3 totals 13 residues. The germline V and J ends were trimmed by 0 bases and 3 bases, with 6 bases remaining between them. As DNA, the CDR3 is TGTGCCAGCAGCCAAGAGGGGAGCTACGAGCAGTACTTC. Protein product: CASSQEGSYEQYF.

The J gene is TRBJ2-2, the V gene TRBV2; 7 bases agree with TRBD2. CDR3 length: 18 amino acids. Germline assignment: CDR1 SNHLY and CDR2 FYNNEI. The V gene end was trimmed by 5 bases and the J gene end by 0 bases; junction bases not matched to a gene: 12. The CDR3 nucleotides read TGTGCCAGCAGTCTCCGCCGAGGCGGGGGAGCGAACACCGGGGAGCTGTTTTTT. Protein product: CASSLRRGGGANTGELFF. Using reference TRBV2 and TRBJ2-2 for the parts outside the CDR3, the full variable domain is EPEVTQTPSHQVTQMGQEVILRCVPISNHLYFYWYRQILGQKVEFLVSFYNNEISEKSEIFDDQFSVERPDGSNFTLKIRSTKLEDSAMYFCASSLRRGGGANTGELFFGEGSRLTVL.

The chain is built from TRBV5-1 and TRBJ1-2; D not certain. CDR1 and CDR2 from the germline V gene are SGHRS and YFSETQ. Trimming removed 0 bases at V and 8 bases at J, with 11 bases between. The CDR3 covers 13 residues. The CDR3 here is CASSLASTGGYTF. For the CDR3, the DNA is TGCGCCAGCAGCTTGGCGTCAACGGGAGGCTACACCTTC.

The chain is built from TRBV19 and TRBJ1-5, with 10 bases that match TRBD1. Germline V lookup: CDR1 LNHDA, CDR2 SQIVND (reference sequence). The ends lost 10 bases at V and 7 bases at J; junction bases unmatched: 7. The CDR3 consists of 13 residues. The CDR3 coding sequence is TGTGCCACTACGACAGGGGGCATCCAGCCCCAGCATTTT. It translates to CATTTGGIQPQHF.